The clone carrying this TCR beta chain appeared a single time. This specimen comes from a study of blood T cell repertoires in COVID-19. At the level of the study: Samples came from the United States, Italy and Spain, spanning acute and convalescent COVID-19. T cells, B-cell-depleted T cells, or PBMCs supplied cDNA or gDNA.

Methods used by the authors: Nucleated cell number was recorded as an estimate derived from reference gene primer amplification. Method: immunoSEQ multiplex PCR; TCRdb's copy keeps in-frame clones and lacks some. V, J and clone size derive from that table, while D and trimming were established from the DNA sequence. The sample has about 180,000 clones, about nine tenths seen once. The sequence derives from a woman between 45 and 60 years old with acute or convalescent COVID-19. The sequencing input was peripheral blood.

This CDR3 reads CASSLFSGGMSKNIQYF. The CDR3 nucleotides read TGTGCCAGCAGCTTGTTCTCGGGGGGCATGTCCAAAAACATTCAGTACTTC. The chain has TRBV5-6 and TRBJ2-4; a weak D match, TRBD2 (7 bases). The CDR3 totals 17 residues. Germline V gives CDR1 SGHDT, CDR2 YYEEEE. Trimming removed 1 base from V and 2 bases from J, with 16 bases in between.